The 25 T cell receptor beta chains below all came from one sample that was sequenced in a study of cytomegalovirus exposure and HLA in healthy donors (dated by TCRdb to 2016 to 2017). Libraries came from the immunoSEQ multiplex PCR assay. The multiplex PCR relied on a mix of 60 forward primers for TCR Vbeta segments and 13 reverse primers for TCR Jbeta segments. The table was pulled from immuneACCESS by TCRdb, which kept in-frame rearrangements only. Such tables lose some clones; where checked, under half of the loss comes from unresolved V genes, and the rest has no known cause. The sample profile shows 50,000 to 60,000 clones; over 60% of them were found once. The biggest ten clones account for about 3% of the sample. Sequenced material: PBMCs. These receptors were obtained from a woman in her thirties or forties in good health and CMV-seropositive.

A single count supports this clone. The chain couples TRBV18 to TRBJ2-1; D is ambiguous. CDR3 length: 13 residues. V was pared by 3 bases and J by 6 bases, with 9 bases between. Germline V lookup: CDR1 KGHSH, CDR2 LQKENI. As DNA, the CDR3 is TGTGCCAGCTCACCCCTTTCTCTCAATGAGCAGTTCTTC. This translates into CASSPLSLNEQFF.

This clone has just one count. The J gene is TRBJ2-3, the V gene TRBV7-3, with D perhaps TRBD2 (6 bases). The CDR3 length is 13 residues. CDR1 is SGHTA and CDR2 is FQGTGA in the germline V gene. Deletions cut 4 bases from V and 7 bases from J, with 12 bases between. CDR3 bases: TGTGCCAGCAGCTCGACTAGTACGAATACGCAGTATTTT. It codes for CASSSTSTNTQYF.

This chain joins TRBV7-2 and TRBJ2-7, with D tentatively TRBD2 (5 bases). The CDR3 contains 13 residues. Germline V gene data show CDR1 as SGHTA and CDR2 as FQGNSA. V lost 4 bases and J 5 bases, leaving 12 bases between the germline ends. The CDR3 DNA reads TGTGCCAGCAGCTCTCGGACTCAGCACGAGCAGTACTTC. Translated, it gives CASSSRTQHEQYF.

The J gene is TRBJ2-3, the V gene TRBV6-1, with 7 bases fitting TRBD1. The germline V gene encodes CDR1 MNHNS and CDR2 SASEGT. V shed 6 bases and J 4 bases; nucleotides not matched to a gene: 1. CDR3 size: 12 residues. CDR3 loop: CASRQGPDTQYF. The CDR3 DNA sequence: TGTGCCAGCAGACAGGGGCCAGATACGCAGTATTTT.

In this sample, this clone turned up once. V usage is TRBV18 and J usage is TRBJ2-1; 9 nucleotides line up with TRBD1. With 5 bases clipped from V and 6 bases from J, the junction kept 8 bases outside the gene matches. This CDR3 contains 15 residues. Looked up from germline, CDR1 is KGHSH and CDR2 is LQKENI. The CDR3 sequence is CASSTGGTGINEQFF. CDR3 coding DNA: TGTGCCAGCTCAACCGGGGGGACAGGGATCAATGAGCAGTTCTTC.

This clone was observed a single time. This chain connects TRBV2 to TRBJ1-2; 7 bases are shared with TRBD1. The CDR3 extends over 12 amino acids. V gave up 8 bases and J gave up 8 bases; unmatched junction bases: 8. Germline lookup yields CDR1 SNHLY and CDR2 FYNNEI. CDR3 loop: CASQTGEGGYTF. The CDR3 bases are TGTGCCAGCCAAACAGGGGAAGGAGGCTACACCTTC.

This clone was recorded only once. The rearrangement links TRBV30 to TRBJ1-6, with 7 bases that match TRBD1. Germline V gene data show CDR1 as GTSNPN and CDR2 as SVGIG (reference sequence). V lost 8 bases, J lost 6 bases, and 10 bases stayed unmatched. The CDR3 spans 14 residues. CDR3 nucleotide sequence: TGTGCCAGCTGCCTGGGACAGTCTAATTCACCCCTCCACTTT. Translation gives CASCLGQSNSPLHF.

The genes are TRBV7-2 and TRBJ1-2, with 8 positions matching TRBD1. This CDR3 has 18 amino acids. V shed 1 base and J 10 bases; nucleotides not matched to a gene: 20. From germline, CDR1 is SGHTA and CDR2 FQGNSA. In nucleotides, the CDR3 is TGTGCCAGCAGCTTAGTCCATGGTAGTGGGGACAGGTCCGCGGTCTACACCTTC. Its translation is CASSLVHGSGDRSAVYTF.

This chain connects TRBV7-9 to TRBJ2-7; D call uncertain. The CDR3 contains 13 residues. Germline CDR1 and CDR2: SEHNR and FQNEAQ (reference sequence). Trimming cost V 3 bases and J 6 bases, with 12 bases left between them. The CDR3 region has the DNA TGTGCCAGCAGCTTTAGCTATCCAGCCGAGCAGTACTTC. It specifies CASSFSYPAEQYF.

The chain joins TRBV27 to TRBJ1-4; possible D gene TRBD1, 6 bases. The CDR3 is made up of 14 amino acids. The germline CDR1 and CDR2 sequences are MNHEY and SMNVEV (reference sequence). V lost 8 bases and J 4 bases, leaving 14 bases between the germline ends. The CDR3 region is CASARPGHNEKLFF. For the CDR3, the DNA is TGTGCCAGCGCCCGGCCGGGACATAATGAAAAACTGTTTTTT.

The chain links TRBV7-9 to TRBJ2-2; 7 bases fit TRBD2. The CDR3 covers 18 residues. The germline V gene encodes CDR1 SEHNR and CDR2 FQNEAQ (reference sequence). V gave up 5 bases and J gave up 0 bases; unmatched junction bases: 12. CDR3 nucleotides: TGTGCCAGCAGCCCGCGGTGGGGCGGGGGATCGAACACCGGGGAGCTGTTTTTT. Translating gives CASSPRWGGGSNTGELFF.

This clone was seen once. This chain links TRBV6-1 with TRBJ2-7; 7 nucleotides line up with TRBD1. The CDR3 is made up of 13 amino acids. Germline values: CDR1 MNHNS, CDR2 SASEGT. V was pared by 4 bases and J by 2 bases, with 2 bases of the junction left unmatched. The CDR3 coding sequence is TGTGCCAGCAGTGTTACAGGGGCCTACGAGCAGTACTTC. This gives the protein CASSVTGAYEQYF.

This rearrangement joins TRBV5-1 to TRBJ1-4; 10 bases match TRBD1. Trimming removed 8 bases from V and 5 bases from J; junction bases left unmatched: 3. Germline V gene sequence: CDR1 SGHRS, CDR2 YFSETQ. The CDR3 length is 13 residues. CDR3 in DNA: TGCGCCAGTCGGACAGGGGGGAATGAAAAACTGTTTTTT. Translated: CASRTGGNEKLFF.

This chain links TRBV9 with TRBJ2-5; possibly TRBD2 for D (5 bases). Germline-derived CDR1 and CDR2 are SGDLS and YYNGEE. The CDR3 has 16 amino acids. V was shortened by 1 base and J by 2 bases, with 15 bases between the two germline ends. The CDR3 region has the DNA TGTGCCAGCAGCGTAATCCCTAGCCAAGGGCAAGAGACCCAGTACTTC. Residues: CASSVIPSQGQETQYF. The full variable domain, in which reference TRBV9 and TRBJ2-5 provide the parts outside the CDR3, is DSGVTQTPKHLITATGQRVTLRCSPRSGDLSVYWYQQSLDQGLQFLIQYYNGEERAKGNILERFSAQQFPDLHSELNLSSLELGDSALYFCASSVIPSQGQETQYFGPGTRLLVL.

The chain joins TRBV15 to TRBJ1-5; no definite D call. CDR3 length equals 14 residues. Trimming took off 0 bases at V and 7 bases at J, with 10 bases between the two ends. Germline V gene data show CDR1 as LNHNV and CDR2 as YYDKDF (reference sequence). Here the CDR3 reads CATSRDQAGQPQHF. DNA for the CDR3: TGTGCCACCAGCAGAGATCAGGCGGGACAGCCCCAGCATTTT.

The rearrangement links TRBV7-2 to TRBJ2-1; 9 bases agree with TRBD2. The CDR3 extends over 16 amino acids. The J segment lost 5 bases and the V segment lost 0 bases, leaving 5 bases of the junction unmatched. From germline, CDR1 is SGHTA and CDR2 FQGNSA. The CDR3 coding sequence is TGTGCCAGCAGCTTAGCTAGCGGGGGCGCCGACAATGAGCAGTTCTTC. Its translation is CASSLASGGADNEQFF.

The V gene is TRBV4-3, the J gene TRBJ1-2; no clear D. The V gene lost 0 bases and the J gene lost 7 bases, with 21 bases spanning the gap. CDR3 length: 17 amino acids. Per germline, CDR1 LGHNA and CDR2 YSLEER. CDR3: CASSQEAFGRVVGGYTF. The DNA for the CDR3 is TGCGCCAGCAGCCAAGAGGCGTTTGGGAGGGTGGTAGGTGGCTACACCTTC.

The chain has TRBV28 and TRBJ2-7, with D tentatively TRBD2 (6 bases). CDR3 size: 16 residues. V lost 5 bases, J lost 4 bases, and 21 bases lay in between. Germline V gene data show CDR1 as MDHEN and CDR2 as SYDVKM. The CDR3 DNA is TGTGCCAGCAGTCCCCCGGTTGCGGGAACCGCTTACGAGCAGTACTTC. Its translation: CASSPPVAGTAYEQYF.

This chain connects TRBV7-2 to TRBJ2-1; tentative D call: TRBD2 (5 bases). The CDR3 spans 15 residues. Looked up from germline, CDR1 is SGHTA and CDR2 is FQGNSA. V gave up 1 base and J gave up 6 bases, with 13 bases separating them. CDR3 sequence reads: CASSLGRAPANEQFF. CDR3 coding DNA: TGTGCCAGCAGCTTAGGGCGGGCTCCAGCCAATGAGCAGTTCTTC.

This chain connects TRBV28 to TRBJ2-5; D is perhaps TRBD2 (6 bases). Trimming left V 2 bases short and J 1 base short, with 11 bases between. The length of the CDR3 is 15 residues. Per germline, CDR1 MDHEN and CDR2 SYDVKM. The CDR3 coding sequence is TGTGCCAGCAGTTTAAACGGGGGTATCCAAGAGACCCAGTACTTC. Encoded protein: CASSLNGGIQETQYF.

The rearrangement joins TRBV29-1 to TRBJ2-4; TRBD2 aligns across 9 bases. Germline V gives CDR1 SQVTM, CDR2 ANQGSEA. Losses at the gene ends were 4 bases for V and 4 bases for J; bases not matched to a gene: 5. CDR3 length: 14 amino acids. The CDR3 loop reads CSVAAGGNKNIQYF. In DNA, the CDR3 is TGCAGCGTTGCAGCGGGGGGCAATAAAAACATTCAGTACTTC.

The rearrangement uses TRBV7-2 and TRBJ1-1; D is perhaps TRBD1 (5 bases). Trimming stripped 3 bases from V and 2 bases from J, with 13 bases between. This CDR3 has 15 residues. The germline V gene has CDR1 SGHTA and CDR2 FQGNSA. CDR3 in amino acids: CASSFPQGSNTEAFF. In DNA form, the CDR3 reads TGTGCCAGCAGCTTTCCCCAGGGCAGCAACACTGAAGCTTTCTTT.

This clone was counted once. The chain joins TRBV19 to TRBJ1-1; D gene uncertain. CDR1 is LNHDA and CDR2 is SQIVND in the germline V gene (reference sequence). The CDR3 extends over 12 amino acids. The V and J ends lost 5 bases and 8 bases respectively, with 12 bases between them. CDR3 bases: TGTGCCAGTAGTGTGAGTGTCACCGAAGCTTTCTTT. Its translation: CASSVSVTEAFF. The full variable domain, completed using reference TRBV19 and TRBJ1-1, is DGGITQSPKYLFRKEGQNVTLSCEQNLNHDAMYWYRQDPGQGLRLIYYSQIVNDFQKGDIAEGYSVSREKKESFPLTVTSAQKNPTAFYLCASSVSVTEAFFGQGTRLTVV.

This clone has just a few counts. V gene TRBV11-2 combines with J gene TRBJ1-1, with D unclear. The CDR3 loop spans 13 amino acids. V lost 3 bases and J lost 3, with 8 bases in between. Germline CDR1 and CDR2: SGHAT and FQNNGV. CDR3 coding DNA: TGTGCCAGCAGCTTTGCAGGTTACACTGAAGCTTTCTTT. Encoded protein: CASSFAGYTEAFF.

The CDR3 protein is CASNRGTSNTEAFF. CDR3 coding DNA: TGCGCCAGCAACAGGGGGACGTCGAACACTGAAGCTTTCTTT. J is TRBJ1-1 and V is TRBV5-1; 8 bases are a match to TRBD1. The germline V gene has CDR1 SGHRS and CDR2 YFSETQ. After removal of 6 bases from V and 1 base from J, the junction contained 5 bases not matched to a gene. The CDR3 is made up of 14 amino acids.